These 6 T cell receptor beta chains came from one sample sequenced in a study of cytomegalovirus exposure and HLA in healthy donors (dated by TCRdb to 2016 to 2017). The protocol used for the library was the immunoSEQ multiplex PCR assay. The multiplex PCR relied on a mix of 60 forward primers for TCR Vbeta segments and 13 reverse primers for TCR Jbeta segments. TCRdb limited this immuneACCESS table to in-frame rearrangements with V and J called. A share of clones is missing; checked studies link under half to unresolved V genes, and the rest is unexplained. In this sample the table shows 150,000 to 200,000 clones, approximately 80% of which occur a single time. The ten largest clonotypes hold 1.5% to 2% of the sample. Sequencing was done on a sample of PBMCs. The receptors stem from a woman aged 25-40 years in good health and CMV-seronegative.

This rearrangement joins TRBV2 to TRBJ1-2; D not resolved. This CDR3 has 13 residues. The germline V gene has CDR1 SNHLY and CDR2 FYNNEI. V lost 4 bases and J lost 4, with 10 bases in between. CDR3 nucleotides: TGTGCCAGCAGTGGAAGTCGGGTCTATGGCTACACCTTC. Its translation: CASSGSRVYGYTF.

Comments on this clone: This sample includes further DNA sequences coding for the same CDR3. The rearrangement uses TRBV5-1 and TRBJ2-1, with TRBD2 matching 15 bases. V was clipped by 4 bases and J by 8 bases; unmatched bases: 10. Germline lookup yields CDR1 SGHRS and CDR2 YFSETQ. The length of the CDR3 is 17 residues. The DNA for the CDR3 is TGCGCCAGCAGCACGGGACTAGCGGGGGGCCTTCATGATGAGCAGTTCTTC. Translated, it gives CASSTGLAGGLHDEQFF.

CDR3 sequence (DNA): TGTGCCAGCACCCATCGGGGGGCAGGGAACACTGAAGCTTTCTTT. Translated, it gives CASTHRGAGNTEAFF. This chain joins TRBV6-5 and TRBJ1-1; D is possibly TRBD1 (6 bases). The CDR3 consists of 15 residues. Trimming left V 7 bases short and J 1 base short, with 16 bases between. In germline, CDR1 is MNHEY, CDR2 SVGAGI.

V and J are TRBV19 and TRBJ2-2; tentative D call: TRBD1 (6 bases). Germline CDR1 reads LNHDA; CDR2 reads SQIVND (reference sequence). CDR3 length equals 16 residues. V gave up 4 bases and J gave up 6 bases, with 18 bases separating them. The CDR3 DNA is TGTGCCAGTAGTAGTAGTACAGGGTGGTTAGCCGGGGAGCTGTTTTTT. Amino acids: CASSSSTGWLAGELFF. The full variable domain, rest sourced from reference TRBV19 and TRBJ2-2, is DGGITQSPKYLFRKEGQNVTLSCEQNLNHDAMYWYRQDPGQGLRLIYYSQIVNDFQKGDIAEGYSVSREKKESFPLTVTSAQKNPTAFYLCASSSSTGWLAGELFFGEGSRLTVL.

In its sample, this clone was seen a few times. The chain employs TRBV19 and TRBJ1-1, with 8 bases that match TRBD1. This CDR3 has 12 amino acids. Germline-derived CDR1 and CDR2 are LNHDA and SQIVND (reference sequence). DNA of the CDR3: TGTGGGACAGGGCCTTTGAACACTGAAGCTTTCTTT. It specifies CGTGPLNTEAFF.

The CDR3 is CASSLEANRGGYTF. CDR3 coding DNA: TGTGCCAGCAGCTTAGAGGCTAACAGGGGTGGCTACACCTTC. The chain has TRBV7-9 and TRBJ1-2, with 7 bases matching TRBD1. This CDR3 has 14 residues. V shed 1 base and J 7 bases; nucleotides not matched to a gene: 6. Germline lookup yields CDR1 SEHNR and CDR2 FQNEAQ (reference sequence).